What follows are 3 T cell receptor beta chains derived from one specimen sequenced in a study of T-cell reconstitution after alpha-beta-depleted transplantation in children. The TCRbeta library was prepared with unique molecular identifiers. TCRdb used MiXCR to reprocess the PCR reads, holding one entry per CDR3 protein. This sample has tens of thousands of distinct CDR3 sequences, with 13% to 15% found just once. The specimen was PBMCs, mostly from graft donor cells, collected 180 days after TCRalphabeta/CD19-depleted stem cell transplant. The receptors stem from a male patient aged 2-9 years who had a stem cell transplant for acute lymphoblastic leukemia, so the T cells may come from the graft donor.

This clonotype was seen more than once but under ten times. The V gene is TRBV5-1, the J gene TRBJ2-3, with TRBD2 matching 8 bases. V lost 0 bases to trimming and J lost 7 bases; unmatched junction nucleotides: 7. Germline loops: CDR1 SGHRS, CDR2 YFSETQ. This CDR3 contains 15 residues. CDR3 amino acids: CASSLESGGPYTQYF. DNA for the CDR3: TGCGCCAGCAGCTTGGAGTCGGGAGGGCCTTATACGCAGTATTTT.

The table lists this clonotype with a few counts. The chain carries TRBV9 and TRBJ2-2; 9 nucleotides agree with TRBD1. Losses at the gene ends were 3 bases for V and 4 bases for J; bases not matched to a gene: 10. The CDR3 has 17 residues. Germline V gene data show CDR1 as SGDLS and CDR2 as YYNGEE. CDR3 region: CASSAPRQGGPTGELFF. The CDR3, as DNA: TGTGCCAGCAGCGCCCCCAGACAGGGGGGTCCCACCGGGGAGCTGTTTTTT.

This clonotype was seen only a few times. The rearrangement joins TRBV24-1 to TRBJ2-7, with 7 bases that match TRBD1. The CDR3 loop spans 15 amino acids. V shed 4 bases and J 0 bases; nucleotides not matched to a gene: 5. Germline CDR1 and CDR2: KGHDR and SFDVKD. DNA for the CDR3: TGTGCCACCAGTGACCCCGGGACAGCCTCCTACGAGCAGTACTTC. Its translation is CATSDPGTASYEQYF.